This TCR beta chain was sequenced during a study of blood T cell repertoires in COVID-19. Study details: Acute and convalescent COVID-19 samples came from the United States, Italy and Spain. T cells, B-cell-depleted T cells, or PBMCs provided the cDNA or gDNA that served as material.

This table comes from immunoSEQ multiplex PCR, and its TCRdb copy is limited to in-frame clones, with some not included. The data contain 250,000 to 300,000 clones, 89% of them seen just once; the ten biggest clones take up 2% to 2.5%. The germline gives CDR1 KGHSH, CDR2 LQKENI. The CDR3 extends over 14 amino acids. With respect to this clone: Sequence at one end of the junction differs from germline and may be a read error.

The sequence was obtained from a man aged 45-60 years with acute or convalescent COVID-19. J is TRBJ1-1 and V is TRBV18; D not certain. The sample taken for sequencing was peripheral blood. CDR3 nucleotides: TGTGCCAGCTCCCCACGGGCGGAGGGCACTGAAGCTTTCTTT. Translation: CASSPRAEGTEAFF.